The 8 T cell receptor beta chains given below trace back to one sample, sequenced in a study of T-cell memory formation after mild COVID-19. TCRdb re-called the 5' RACE reads through MiXCR, storing one row per CDR3 protein. The data contain some 190,000 distinct CDR3 sequences, 15% to 20% of them singletons. The sample was PBMCs or a T cell subset sorted from them (not recorded which). The receptors stem from an adult woman who had mild COVID-19 (a few samples of this study predate the infection). Cell type and time point are not known.

This clonotype has more than one count but fewer than ten. The chain has TRBV29-1 and TRBJ2-3; a weak D match, TRBD2 (5 bases). Germline loops: CDR1 SQVTM, CDR2 ANQGSEA. This CDR3 region has 12 residues. Trimming stripped 7 bases from V and 5 bases from J, with 13 bases between. CDR3 DNA sequence: TGCAGCGCTTCCTCCGGGGTAGATACGCAGTATTTT. Encoded protein: CSASSGVDTQYF.

A few counts support this clonotype. J is TRBJ1-1 and V is TRBV5-1; TRBD1 is a possible D gene (5 bases). CDR1 is SGHRS and CDR2 is YFSETQ in the germline V gene. The CDR3 runs to 13 residues. The ends were cut back, 4 bases at V and 8 bases at J, with 15 bases in the middle. CDR3 protein: CASSGGVDLEAFF. The CDR3 nucleotides read TGCGCCAGCAGCGGGGGTGTGGATCTGGAAGCTTTCTTT.

This clonotype was found many times. The CDR3 loop is CASSTGGNTEAFF. The DNA for the CDR3 is TGTGCCAGCAGTACAGGTGGGAACACTGAAGCTTTCTTT. The gene calls are TRBV2 and TRBJ1-1; tentatively, D is TRBD1 (5 bases). Germline V gene lookup returns CDR1 SNHLY and CDR2 FYNNEI. The V and J ends lost 5 bases and 1 base respectively, with 8 bases between them. The CDR3 length is 13 residues.

The CDR3 DNA reads as TGTGCCACCAGTGATGAGAGATTCAATGAGCAGTTCTTC. Translation gives CATSDERFNEQFF. This chain uses TRBV24-1 with TRBJ2-5; D not certain. Gene TRBJ2-1 matches the end of the DNA better, so the J call may be wrong. Looked up from germline, CDR1 is KGHDR and CDR2 is SFDVKD. The CDR3 runs 13 residues.

This clonotype occurred a few times. V gene TRBV5-1 combines with J gene TRBJ1-2; D perhaps matches TRBD1 (6 bases). This CDR3 has 15 residues. The germline V and J ends were trimmed by 0 bases and 6 bases, with 15 bases remaining between them. Germline V gene data show CDR1 as SGHRS and CDR2 as YFSETQ. The CDR3 spells CASSLAEGDQDGYTF. The CDR3 coding sequence is TGCGCCAGCAGCTTGGCCGAGGGGGATCAGGATGGCTACACCTTC.

The count of this clonotype is one. V is TRBV5-1 and J is TRBJ2-5; D is perhaps TRBD1 (5 bases). V was shortened by 4 bases and J by 5 bases, with 18 bases between the two germline ends. The CDR3 spans 15 residues. Germline CDR1 SGHRS, CDR2 YFSETQ. The CDR3 loop is CASSAGWGNQETQYF. The DNA of the CDR3 is TGCGCCAGCAGCGCAGGGTGGGGTAATCAGGAGACCCAGTACTTC.

Only a few counts were recorded for this clonotype. This chain links TRBV2 with TRBJ1-1, with 8 bases that match TRBD1. Germline CDR1 SNHLY, CDR2 FYNNEI. V lost 6 bases to trimming and J lost 1 base; unmatched junction nucleotides: 10. This CDR3 contains 16 residues. The CDR3 region is CASSLDRGMGNTEAFF. The DNA for the CDR3 is TGTGCCAGCAGCCTCGACAGGGGAATGGGGAACACTGAAGCTTTCTTT. Combining the CDR3 with reference TRBV2 and TRBJ1-1 gives the whole variable domain EPEVTQTPSHQVTQMGQEVILRCVPISNHLYFYWYRQILGQKVEFLVSFYNNEISEKSEIFDDQFSVERPDGSNFTLKIRSTKLEDSAMYFCASSLDRGMGNTEAFFGQGTRLTVV.

This clonotype was seen a handful of times. This rearrangement joins TRBV5-1 to TRBJ1-2; 12 bases are shared with TRBD1. Losses at the gene ends were 1 base for V and 2 bases for J; bases not matched to a gene: 6. Germline lookup yields CDR1 SGHRS and CDR2 YFSETQ. This CDR3 has 17 amino acids. CDR3 sequence (DNA): TGCGCCAGCAGCTTGTCGGGACAGGGGGCGAACAACTATGGCTACACCTTC. It encodes CASSLSGQGANNYGYTF.